This TCR beta chain stems from a study of control samples from healthy donors and cancer patients. Generated by immunoSEQ multiplex PCR, the TCRdb table keeps only in-frame clones and is missing some. The repertoire holds 170,000 or so clones, with 90% as singletons. CDR1 and CDR2 from the germline V gene are SGDLS and YYNGEE. This CDR3 is 13 amino acids long. The ends were cut back, 2 bases at V and 1 base at J, with 6 bases in the middle. Specimen: blood. The chain combines TRBV9 with TRBJ1-1; no clear D gene. This sequence was found in a woman between 45 and 65 years old in good health. CDR3 DNA sequence: TGTGCCAGCAGCGTTTCACCGAACACTGAAGCTTTCTTT. The encoded protein is CASSVSPNTEAFF.